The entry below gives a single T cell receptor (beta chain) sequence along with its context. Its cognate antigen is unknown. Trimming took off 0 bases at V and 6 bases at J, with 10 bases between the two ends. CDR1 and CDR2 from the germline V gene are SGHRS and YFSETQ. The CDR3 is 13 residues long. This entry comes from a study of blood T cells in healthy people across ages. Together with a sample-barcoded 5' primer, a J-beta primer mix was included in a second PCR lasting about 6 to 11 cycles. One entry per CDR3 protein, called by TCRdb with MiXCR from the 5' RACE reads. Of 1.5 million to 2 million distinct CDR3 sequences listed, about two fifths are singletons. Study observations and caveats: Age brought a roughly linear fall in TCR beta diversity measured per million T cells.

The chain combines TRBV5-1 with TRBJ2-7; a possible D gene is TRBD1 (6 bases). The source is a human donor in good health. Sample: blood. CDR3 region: CASSLAGETEQYF. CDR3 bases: TGCGCCAGCAGCTTGGCAGGGGAGACCGAGCAGTACTTC.